This entry is about one T cell receptor beta chain. Antigen unknown. This sample stems from a study of a mutant IDH1 vaccine in newly diagnosed glioma. Looking at the study overall: During weeks 1, 3, 5, 7, 11, 15, 19 and 23, patients received eight vaccinations. Averaging around 42 years of age, treated patients were around 60% male and approximately 40% female. Investigators started vaccination 4-6 weeks after radiotherapy alone, or with temozolomide cycles.

TCRdb's copy holds only in-frame clones and misses some; the assay was immunoSEQ multiplex PCR. The repertoire includes around 66,000 clones, 80% of them detected once, and 4.5% to 7.5% sits in the top ten. As to time point: week 11, during vaccination. Vaccination comprised doses that each held 300 ug of mutant IDH1 20-mer peptide, plus topical imiquimod. Each tumor in the donors was a new WHO grade 3 or 4 astrocytoma, IDH1-mutant and ATRX-lost. The CDR3 extends over 14 amino acids. The germline V gene has CDR1 SQVTM and CDR2 ANQGSEA. Unmatched junction bases numbered 13, after V lost 7 bases and J lost 7 bases.

This rearrangement joins TRBV29-1 to TRBJ2-1, with 7 bases identical to TRBD2. The sequence was obtained from a man in his fifties or sixties with glioma. The material sequenced was PBMCs, taken from a glioma patient whose treatment included an IDH1 peptide vaccine. The CDR3 DNA sequence: TGCAGCGCCCGGGTTGGTGGGAGGGATAATGAGCAGTTCTTC. This translates into CSARVGGRDNEQFF.